This T cell receptor (beta chain) was sequenced in a study of T cell repertoires in cytomegalovirus infection. Study-level background: Signatures in public TCR beta sequences pointed to both CMV infection and matching HLA type.

Of note for this clonotype: What it binds is unknown.

One entry per CDR3 protein, called by TCRdb with MiXCR from the reads. There are under 200,000 distinct CDR3 sequences in the sample; about a fifth occur only once, and 20% to 30% lies in the top ten. Broader study findings: Carriage of CMV together with the relevant HLA was identifiable through cumulative public TCR beta family frequency.

The CDR3 length is 14 residues. Germline CDR1 is MNHEY and CDR2 is SVGEGT. The V end was cut by 2 bases, the J end by 5 bases, with 12 bases between. This chain uses TRBV6-2 or TRBV6-3 with TRBJ1-1; D is possibly TRBD1 (5 bases). The material sequenced was CD8+ T cells from cultured PBMCs, taken from culture after CMV antigen stimulation. This receptor was identified in a human donor in good health (CMV status not recorded). Some clones in this sample may be carry-over from other donors' samples. The CDR3 reads CASSYPQEGTEAFF. In DNA, the CDR3 is TGTGCCAGCAGTTACCCCCAGGAGGGGACTGAAGCTTTCTTT.